The sequence of this T cell receptor (beta chain) was determined in a study of blood T cell repertoires in COVID-19. For the study at large: Sites in the United States, Italy and Spain provided acute and convalescent COVID-19 samples. Sources were T cells, B-cell-depleted T cells, or PBMCs; the material itself was cDNA or gDNA.

CDR1 is PRHDT and CDR2 is FYEKMQ in the germline V gene (reference sequence). The V and J ends lost 1 base and 10 bases respectively, with 19 bases between them. CDR3 length: 15 residues. Original data processing: Nucleated cell number was recorded as an estimate derived from reference gene primer amplification. Using immunoSEQ multiplex PCR, the repertoire was profiled, and TCRdb retains in-frame clones only, with some absent. For V, J and clone size, that table is used; D and trimming come from the DNA. The table has under 250,000 clones, around 82% seen once. This TCR came from a woman aged 60-75 years with acute or convalescent COVID-19. The chain is built from TRBV13 and TRBJ2-5; D perhaps matches TRBD2 (6 bases). The specimen was peripheral blood. The CDR3 here is CASSLAPGLLEGQYF. The CDR3 nucleotides are TGTGCCAGCAGCTTAGCCCCGGGACTCCTAGAAGGCCAGTACTTC.